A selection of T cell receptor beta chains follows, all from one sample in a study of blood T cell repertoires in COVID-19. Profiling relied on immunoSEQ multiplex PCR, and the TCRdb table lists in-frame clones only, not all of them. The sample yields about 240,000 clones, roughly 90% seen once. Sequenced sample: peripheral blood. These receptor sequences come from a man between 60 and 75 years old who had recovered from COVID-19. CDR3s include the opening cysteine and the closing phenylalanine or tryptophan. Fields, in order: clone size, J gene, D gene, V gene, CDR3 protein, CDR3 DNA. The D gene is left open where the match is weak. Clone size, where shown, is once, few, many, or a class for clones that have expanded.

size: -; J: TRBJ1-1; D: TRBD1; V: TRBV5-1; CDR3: CASSPGTDYRAGEAFF; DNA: TGCGCCAGCAGCCCCGGGACAGATTATAGGGCCGGGGAAGCTTTCTTT
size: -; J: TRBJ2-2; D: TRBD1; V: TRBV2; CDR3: CASSLTGGGTGELFF; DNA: TGTGCCAGCAGCCTGACAGGGGGAGGAACCGGGGAGCTGTTTTTT
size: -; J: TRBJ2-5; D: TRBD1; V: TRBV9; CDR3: CASSGQGPAGFQETQYF; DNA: TGTGCCAGCAGCGGACAGGGGCCTGCGGGGTTTCAAGAGACCCAGTACTTC
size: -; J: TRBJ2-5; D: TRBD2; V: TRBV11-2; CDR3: CASSLGLAGGRGKTQYF; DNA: TGTGCCAGCAGCTTGGGGCTAGCGGGGGGGCGTGGAAAGACCCAGTACTTC
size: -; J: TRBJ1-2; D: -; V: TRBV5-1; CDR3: CASKVGNGYTF; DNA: TGCGCCAGCAAGGTCGGGAATGGCTACACCTTC
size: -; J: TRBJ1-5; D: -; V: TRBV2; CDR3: CASSEGRLGPQHF; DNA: TGTGCCAGCAGTGAAGGGCGGTTGGGGCCCCAGCATTTT
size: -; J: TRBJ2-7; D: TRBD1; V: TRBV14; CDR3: CASSQAQGSTYEQYF; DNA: TGTGCCAGCAGCCAAGCACAGGGGTCAACCTACGAGCAGTACTTC
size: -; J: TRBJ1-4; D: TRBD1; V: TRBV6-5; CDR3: CASSNSGTATEKLFF; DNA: TGTGCCAGCAGTAACTCCGGGACAGCGACGGAGAAACTGTTTTTT
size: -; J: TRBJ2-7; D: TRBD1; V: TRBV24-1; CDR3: CATSDIDRVHTYEQYF; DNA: TGTGCCACCAGTGACATAGACAGGGTCCACACCTACGAGCAGTACTTC
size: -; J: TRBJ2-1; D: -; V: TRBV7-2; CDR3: CASAGLSYNEQFF; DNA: TGTGCCAGCGCAGGACTCTCCTACAATGAGCAGTTCTTC
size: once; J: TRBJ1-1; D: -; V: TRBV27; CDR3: CASSLSRGNTEAFF; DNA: TGTGCCAGCAGTTTATCAAGGGGGAACACTGAAGCTTTCTTT
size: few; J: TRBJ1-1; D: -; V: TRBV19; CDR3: CASWTVNTEAFF; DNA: TGTGCCAGCTGGACAGTGAACACTGAAGCTTTCTTT
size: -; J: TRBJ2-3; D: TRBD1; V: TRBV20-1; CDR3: CSAIQGATQYF; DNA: TGCAGTGCTATACAGGGGGCTACGCAGTATTTT
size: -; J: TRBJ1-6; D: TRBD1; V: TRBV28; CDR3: CASKFPLRDRGTPLHF; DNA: TGTGCCAGCAAGTTCCCTCTCCGGGACAGGGGAACACCCCTCCACTTT
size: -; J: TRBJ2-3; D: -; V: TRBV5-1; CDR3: CASRGEGRTDTQYF; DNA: TGCGCCAGCAGGGGTGAGGGTCGCACAGATACGCAGTATTTT
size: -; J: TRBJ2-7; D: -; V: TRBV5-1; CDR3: CASSSRETAAYEQYF; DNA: TGCGCCAGCAGCAGTCGGGAGACCGCGGCCTACGAGCAGTACTTC
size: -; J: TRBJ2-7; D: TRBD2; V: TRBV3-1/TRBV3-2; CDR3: CASSPSGASGAWSYEQYF; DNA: TGTGCCAGCAGCCCCAGTGGCGCTAGCGGGGCCTGGTCCTACGAGCAGTACTTC
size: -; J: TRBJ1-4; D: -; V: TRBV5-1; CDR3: CASSSTPVGGGSEKLFF; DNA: TGCGCCAGCAGTTCTACCCCTGTGGGGGGCGGGAGTGAAAAACTGTTTTTT
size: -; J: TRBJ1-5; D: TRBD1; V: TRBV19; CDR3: CASSMGQGNNQPQHF; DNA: TGTGCCAGTAGTATGGGACAGGGGAACAATCAGCCCCAGCATTTT
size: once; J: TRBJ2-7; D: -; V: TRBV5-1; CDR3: CASRIGPTDVYEQYF; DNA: TGCGCCAGCAGAATTGGGCCCACCGATGTCTACGAGCAGTACTTC
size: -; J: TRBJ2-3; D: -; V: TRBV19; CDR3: CASTQGTDTQYF; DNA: TGTGCCAGTACTCAGGGCACAGATACGCAGTATTTT
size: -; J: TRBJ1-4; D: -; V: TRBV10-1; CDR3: CASSESLVGGDEKLFF; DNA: TGCGCCAGCAGTGAGTCCTTGGTTGGGGGCGATGAAAAACTGTTTTTT
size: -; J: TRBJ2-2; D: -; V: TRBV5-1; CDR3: CASSLPGNTGELFF; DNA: TGCGCCAGCAGCTTGCCGGGAAACACCGGGGAGCTGTTTTTT
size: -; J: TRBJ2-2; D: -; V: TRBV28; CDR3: CASSTRTPNTGELFF; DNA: TGTGCCAGCAGTACCCGGACACCGAACACCGGGGAGCTGTTTTTT
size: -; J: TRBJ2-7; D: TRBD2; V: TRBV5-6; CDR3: CASSLRSTSGVYEQYF; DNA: TGTGCCAGCAGCCTACGGTCGACTAGCGGGGTCTACGAGCAGTACTTC